The entry that follows covers one T cell receptor (beta chain) sequence. What it recognizes is unknown. From germline, CDR1 is SQVTM and CDR2 ANQGSEA. The CDR3 consists of 12 residues. Trimming removed 4 bases from V and 7 bases from J, with 10 bases in between. As for treatment: approximately nine-day PBMC culture with coronavirus spike peptide pools or control peptides (ViraFEST assay). ViraFEST used peptide pools to expand antigen-specific T cells, then sequenced TCRs. The sample comes from a study of vaccination and CD4 T cells after COVID-19. Study-wide results and caveats: Convalescent patients displayed a median roughly 90% of reactive clones emerging only post-vaccination.

Sequencing of DNA taken from cultured CD4+ T cells relied on the Oncomine TCR Beta short-read assay. Each CDR3 protein gets one entry after TCRdb re-called the PCR reads with MiXCR. The table records approximately 3,600 distinct CDR3 sequences, 17% of them present only once. The TCR comes from a human donor who had recovered from COVID-19. Sequencing was performed on CD4+ T cells from blood, cultured in vitro. V and J are TRBV29-1 and TRBJ1-4, with D unresolved. The CDR3 DNA reads TGCAGCGTTGCAAGGGAAGGTGAAAAACTGTTTTTT. Translation gives CSVAREGEKLFF.